This is a list of T cell receptor beta chains from one sample in a study of T cells after yellow fever vaccination. One entry per CDR3 protein, called by TCRdb with MiXCR from the 5' RACE reads. Among hundreds of thousands of distinct CDR3 sequences listed, around a sixth were seen once. The sample was PBMCs, taken before the yellow fever booster vaccination. Every receptor here comes from a man aged 18 to 29 who received the YFV17D yellow fever vaccine. Each CDR3 is given with its conserved first and last residue. A D gene is named only where the DNA matches it firmly. The size of a clone is reported for some rows only, either as once, few or many, or as a class for expanded clones.

D gene,J gene,V gene,clone size,CDR3 DNA,CDR3 protein
-,TRBJ1-3,TRBV12-3/TRBV12-4,-,TGTGCCAGCAGTTTTTTCCCCGGGTTCCTGGGGGTCAACTCTGGAAACACCATATATTTT,CASSFFPGFLGVNSGNTIYF
-,TRBJ1-5,TRBV6-5,-,TGTGCCAGCAGTGGTGACAGAAGCAATCAGCCCCAGCATTTT,CASSGDRSNQPQHF
-,TRBJ1-1,TRBV4-1,-,TGCGCCAGCAGCAAGGTAGGGGACACTGAAGCTTTCTTT,CASSKVGDTEAFF
TRBD2,TRBJ2-1,TRBV7-2,-,TGTGCCAGCAGCGTCCCGGGACTAGGGATTCGGTTCTTC,CASSVPGLGIRFF
TRBD1,TRBJ1-3,TRBV28,-,TGTGCCAGCAGTTTACGGACAGGCTCTGGAAACACCATATATTTT,CASSLRTGSGNTIYF
-,TRBJ1-6,TRBV6-8,-,TGTGCCAGCAGTTACGCGGCCGGATCACCCCTCCACTTT,CASSYAAGSPLHF
-,TRBJ2-7,TRBV4-3,-,TGCGCCAGCAGCCAAGACGACCGGGTACAGCGAAAGCAGTACTTC,CASSQDDRVQRKQYF
-,TRBJ2-3,TRBV9,few,TGTGCCAGCAGCGTAGGCCCCGGAGATACGCAGTATTTT,CASSVGPGDTQYF
TRBD2,TRBJ2-1,TRBV20-1,few,TGCAGTGCTACTTTAGCGGGGGGCTCCTACAATGAGCAGTTCTTC,CSATLAGGSYNEQFF
TRBD1,TRBJ1-2,TRBV7-9,few,TGTGCCAGCACCGATTTAGGGACAGACTTAACCTATGGCTACACCTTC,CASTDLGTDLTYGYTF
-,TRBJ1-4,TRBV10-3,-,TGTGCCATCAGGGACAGCTCCGAAAAACTGTTTTTT,CAIRDSSEKLFF
TRBD1,TRBJ1-1,TRBV15,-,TGTGCCACCAGCAGAGACTTGGGACAGGGGGCCGAAGCTTTCTTT,CATSRDLGQGAEAFF
-,TRBJ2-3,TRBV27,-,TGTGCCAGCAGTCAAAACAGGGTTTTAACAGATACGCAGTATTTT,CASSQNRVLTDTQYF
-,TRBJ2-4,TRBV11-1,-,TGTGCCAGCAGCAAAAGGAGCCAGCCGGGTAACATTCAGTACTTC,CASSKRSQPGNIQYF
-,TRBJ2-5,TRBV7-8,-,TGTGCCAGCAGCTCGGGTTGGACGCAAGAGACCCAGTACTTC,CASSSGWTQETQYF
-,TRBJ2-3,TRBV10-3,-,TGTGCCATCAGACGGGGCCAGGGTGGCGCAGATACGCAGTATTTT,CAIRRGQGGADTQYF
-,TRBJ2-1,TRBV7-6,many,TGTGCCAGCAGTTCACTCGGGGTAGAGCAGTTCTTC,CASSSLGVEQFF
TRBD2,TRBJ2-3,TRBV10-1,few,TGCGCCAGCACCCCAGTGACTAGCGGGTGGGTTCGGGATACGCAGTATTTT,CASTPVTSGWVRDTQYF
TRBD1,TRBJ2-1,TRBV10-1,-,TGCGCCAGCAGTGTTTCCCGGGACAGGGCAAACAATGAGCAGTTCTTC,CASSVSRDRANNEQFF
-,TRBJ2-1,TRBV5-1,few,TGCGCCAGCAGCCTCACTCCGCCGGCCGATGAGCAGTTCTTC,CASSLTPPADEQFF
TRBD1,TRBJ1-1,TRBV7-9,-,TGTGCCAGCAGCTTATCAGGACAGGGGGCATCGGAAACTGAAGCTTTCTTT,CASSLSGQGASETEAFF
TRBD1,TRBJ2-1,TRBV4-1,-,TGCGCCAGCAGCTTCGGGACAGGGGGCGGTTATGAGCAGTTCTTC,CASSFGTGGGYEQFF
-,TRBJ1-1,TRBV6-5,few,TGTGCCAGCAGTTCCGGCGGGGGGATGAACACTGAAGCTTTCTTT,CASSSGGGMNTEAFF
-,TRBJ1-1,TRBV27,-,TGTGCCAGCAGACCCTCAGCAGGGAAGAAAAACACTGAAGCTTTCTTT,CASRPSAGKKNTEAFF
-,TRBJ2-7,TRBV7-2,-,TGTGCCAGCAGCCCTCGGTACGGGTCTGGAGAGCAGTACTTC,CASSPRYGSGEQYF
TRBD2,TRBJ2-3,TRBV7-2,few,TGTGCCAGCAGCAAACGGACTAGCGGGGACCGCACAGATACGCAGTATTTT,CASSKRTSGDRTDTQYF
TRBD2,TRBJ2-7,TRBV7-2,-,TGTGCCAGCAGCTTCACCGGGACTAGCGGATCCTCCTACGAGCAGTACTTC,CASSFTGTSGSSYEQYF
-,TRBJ1-6,TRBV5-1,few,TGCGCCAGCAGCTTAAGCCCACAGGAACTCAATTCACCCCTCCACTTT,CASSLSPQELNSPLHF
-,TRBJ2-7,TRBV20-1,few,TGCAGTGTTCCGGGACACCACATCTACGAGCAGTACTTC,CSVPGHHIYEQYF
-,TRBJ1-1,TRBV27,few,TGTGCCAGCACTTTGAAGGCGGGCACTGAAGCTTTCTTT,CASTLKAGTEAFF
TRBD2,TRBJ2-1,TRBV15,few,TGTGCCACCAGCATGGGACTAGGGTCCTGGAATGAGCAGTTCTTC,CATSMGLGSWNEQFF
-,TRBJ2-3,TRBV18,few,TGTGCCAGTGCAAGGCGGGGAGGCACAGATACGCAGTATTTT,CASARRGGTDTQYF
TRBD2,TRBJ2-3,TRBV7-9,few,TGTGCCAGCAGCTTTACTAGCGGGGACACAGATACGCAGTATTTT,CASSFTSGDTDTQYF
-,TRBJ1-2,TRBV5-5,-,TGTGCCAGCAGCGGCTCCGGGACACCGGAGTCCTATGGCTACACCTTC,CASSGSGTPESYGYTF
TRBD1,TRBJ1-2,TRBV12-3/TRBV12-4,-,TGTGCCAGCAGTTTTAGACAGGGCCTAACCTTCTATGGCTACACCTTC,CASSFRQGLTFYGYTF
-,TRBJ2-5,TRBV27,-,TGTGCCAGCAGTTTACGAGGGGCGGAAGAGACCCAGTACTTC,CASSLRGAEETQYF
-,TRBJ1-1,TRBV11-2,-,TGTGCCAGCAGCGCCAAACAGGGTTCTCTAGCAGACACTGAAGCTTTCTTT,CASSAKQGSLADTEAFF
TRBD1,TRBJ1-1,TRBV6-5,-,TGTGCCAGCAGAAGGGGACAGGGGGGATACACTGAAGCTTTCTTT,CASRRGQGGYTEAFF
-,TRBJ2-7,TRBV10-3,few,TGTGCCATCACCGGGCAGCCGAGCTCCTACGAGCAGTACTTC,CAITGQPSSYEQYF
TRBD1,TRBJ1-1,TRBV7-9,once,TGTGCCAGCAGCTTAGAAGCAGGGGGCTACACTGAAGCTTTCTTT,CASSLEAGGYTEAFF
-,TRBJ2-5,TRBV4-1,-,TGCGCCAGCAGCCAAGTATTAGCAGAGACCCAGTACTTC,CASSQVLAETQYF
-,TRBJ2-1,TRBV9,many,TGTGCCAGCAGCCCGCAGGGGTCCTACAATGAGCAGTTCTTC,CASSPQGSYNEQFF
TRBD1,TRBJ1-2,TRBV4-1,-,TGCGCCAGCAGCCAAGGACAGGGGGTATCTAACTATGGCTACACCTTC,CASSQGQGVSNYGYTF
-,TRBJ2-5,TRBV11-1,-,TGTGCCAGCAGCTCGGACCTCCAAGAGACCCAGTACTTC,CASSSDLQETQYF
-,TRBJ2-1,TRBV15,few,TGTGCCACCAGCAGAGTGGCAGAACCCTCGGGAAATGAGCAGTTCTTC,CATSRVAEPSGNEQFF
-,TRBJ2-2,TRBV19,few,TGTGCCAGTAGTAGAGGGGAAGACACCGGGGAGCTGTTTTTT,CASSRGEDTGELFF
-,TRBJ2-3,TRBV12-3/TRBV12-4,many,TGTGCCAGCAGTTTAGAAACAGCGTGGGATACGCAGTATTTT,CASSLETAWDTQYF
-,TRBJ1-2,TRBV6-2/TRBV6-3,few,TGTGCCAGCAGTTACTCCCGGGAACTTGGTGGCTACACCTTC,CASSYSRELGGYTF
TRBD2,TRBJ2-5,TRBV7-2,-,TGTGCCAGCAGCTTAGTTCAACGAGCGGGGAGGAAAGAGACCCAGTACTTC,CASSLVQRAGRKETQYF
TRBD2,TRBJ2-1,TRBV5-6,-,TGTGCCAGCAGCTTTTGGGTAGCGGGGGACTACAATGAGCAGTTCTTC,CASSFWVAGDYNEQFF
-,TRBJ1-2,TRBV7-9,-,TGTGCCAGCAGCCCAGACATCTATGGCTACACCTTC,CASSPDIYGYTF